The T cell receptor (beta chain) under discussion was sequenced for a study of shared clonotypes between healthy human individuals. The naive CD8 subset, CD45RO-negative cells positively selected for CCR7, excluded terminally differentiated effector memory CD45RA+ cells. Donors had no recently reported acute infections or vaccinations and were HIV-negative. As concerns this clone: Its antigen remains unidentified.

The DNA input per sorted-subset replicate PCR was about 180 ng, corresponding to tens of thousands of T cell genomes. TCRdb's copy holds only in-frame clones and misses some; the assay was immunoSEQ multiplex PCR. The sample comprises some 2.1 million clones, approximately 94% of which are singletons, and about 1.1% rests with the top ten. Study-level points and caveats: Among non-shared clonotypes, generation probabilities were lower than among those shared by all four donors. Sequencing depth was a factor that was expected to affect clonotype sharing among donors.

This CDR3 spans 14 amino acids. V was shortened by 5 bases and J by 5 bases, with 13 bases between the two germline ends. Germline assignment: CDR1 SEHNR and CDR2 FQNEAQ (reference sequence). This chain links TRBV7-9 with TRBJ2-4, with no clear D. Material: naive CD8+ T cells sorted from blood. The TCR originated in a man aged 18 to 29 in good health. The CDR3 region has the DNA TGTGCCAGCAGCCCCGGATATAACGAAAACATTCAGTACTTC. The encoded protein is CASSPGYNENIQYF.